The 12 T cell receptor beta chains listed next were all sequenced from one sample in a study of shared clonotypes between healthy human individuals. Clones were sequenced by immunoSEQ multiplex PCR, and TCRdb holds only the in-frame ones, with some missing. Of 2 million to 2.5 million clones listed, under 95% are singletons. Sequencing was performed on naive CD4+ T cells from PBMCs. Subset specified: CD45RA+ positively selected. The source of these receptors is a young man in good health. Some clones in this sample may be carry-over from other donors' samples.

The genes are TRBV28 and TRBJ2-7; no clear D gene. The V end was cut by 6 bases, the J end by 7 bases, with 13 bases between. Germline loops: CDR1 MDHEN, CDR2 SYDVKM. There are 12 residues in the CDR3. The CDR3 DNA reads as TGTGCCAGCAGCCGCCCGGTGGGTGAGCAGTACTTC. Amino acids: CASSRPVGEQYF.

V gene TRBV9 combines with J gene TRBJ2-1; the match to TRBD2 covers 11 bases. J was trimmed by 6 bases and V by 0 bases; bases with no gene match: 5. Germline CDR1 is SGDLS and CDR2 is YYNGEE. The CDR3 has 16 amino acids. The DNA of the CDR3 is TGTGCCAGCAGCGTAGTTTTAGCGGGAGGGCGCAATGAGCAGTTCTTC. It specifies CASSVVLAGGRNEQFF.

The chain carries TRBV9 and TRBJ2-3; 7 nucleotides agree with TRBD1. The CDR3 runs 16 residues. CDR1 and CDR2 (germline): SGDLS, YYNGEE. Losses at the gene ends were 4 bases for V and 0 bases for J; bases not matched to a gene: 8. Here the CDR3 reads CASSPGDSASTDTQYF. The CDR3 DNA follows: TGTGCCAGCAGCCCCGGGGACAGCGCTAGCACAGATACGCAGTATTTT.

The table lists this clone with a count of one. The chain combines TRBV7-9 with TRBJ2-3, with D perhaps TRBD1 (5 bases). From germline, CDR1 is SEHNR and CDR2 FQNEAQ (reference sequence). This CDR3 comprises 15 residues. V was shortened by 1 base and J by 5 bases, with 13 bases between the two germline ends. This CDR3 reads CASSLESGKIDTQYF. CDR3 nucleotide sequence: TGTGCCAGCAGCTTAGAGTCAGGGAAAATAGATACGCAGTATTTT.

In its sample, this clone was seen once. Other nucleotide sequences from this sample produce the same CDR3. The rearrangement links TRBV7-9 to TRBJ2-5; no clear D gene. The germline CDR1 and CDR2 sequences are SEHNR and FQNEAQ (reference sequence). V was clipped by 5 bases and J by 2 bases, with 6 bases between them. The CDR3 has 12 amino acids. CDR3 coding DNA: TGTGCCAGCAGCCGTAGGCAAGAGACCCAGTACTTC. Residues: CASSRRQETQYF.

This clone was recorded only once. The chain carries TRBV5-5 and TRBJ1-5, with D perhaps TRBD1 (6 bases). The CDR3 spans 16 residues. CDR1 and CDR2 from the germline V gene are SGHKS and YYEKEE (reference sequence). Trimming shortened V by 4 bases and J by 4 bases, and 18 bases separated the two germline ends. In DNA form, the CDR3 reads TGTGCCAGCAGCATTGAGGGGGGGCTCATTAATCAGCCCCAGCATTTT. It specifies CASSIEGGLINQPQHF.

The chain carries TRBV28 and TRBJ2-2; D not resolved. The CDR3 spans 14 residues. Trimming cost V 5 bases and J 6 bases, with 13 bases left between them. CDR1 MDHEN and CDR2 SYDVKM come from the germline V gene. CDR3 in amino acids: CASSRPAVAGELFF. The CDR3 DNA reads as TGTGCCAGCAGTCGCCCCGCCGTAGCCGGGGAGCTGTTTTTT.

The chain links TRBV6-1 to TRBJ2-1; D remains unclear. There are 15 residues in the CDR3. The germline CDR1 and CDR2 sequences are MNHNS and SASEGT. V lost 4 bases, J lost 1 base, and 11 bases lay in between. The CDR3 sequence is CASSVYVGSYNEQFF. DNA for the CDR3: TGTGCCAGCAGTGTTTATGTTGGGTCCTACAATGAGCAGTTCTTC.

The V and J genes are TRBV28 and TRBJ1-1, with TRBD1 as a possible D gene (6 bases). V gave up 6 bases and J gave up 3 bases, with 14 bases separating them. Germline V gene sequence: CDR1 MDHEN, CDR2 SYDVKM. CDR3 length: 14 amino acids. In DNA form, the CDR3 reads TGTGCCAGCAGGAGCGGACAGATCGACACTGAAGCTTTCTTT. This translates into CASRSGQIDTEAFF.

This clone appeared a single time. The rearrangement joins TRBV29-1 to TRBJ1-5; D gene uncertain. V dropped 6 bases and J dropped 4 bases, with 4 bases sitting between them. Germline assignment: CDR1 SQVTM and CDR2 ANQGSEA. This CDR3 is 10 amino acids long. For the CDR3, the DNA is TGCAGCGTGGGTAATCAGCCCCAGCATTTT. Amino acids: CSVGNQPQHF. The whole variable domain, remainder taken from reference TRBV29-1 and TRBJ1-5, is SAVISQKPSRDICQRGTSLTIQCQVDSQVTMMFWYRQQPGQSLTLIATANQGSEATYESGFVIDKFPISRPNLTFSTLTVSNMSPEDSSIYLCSVGNQPQHFGDGTRLSIL.

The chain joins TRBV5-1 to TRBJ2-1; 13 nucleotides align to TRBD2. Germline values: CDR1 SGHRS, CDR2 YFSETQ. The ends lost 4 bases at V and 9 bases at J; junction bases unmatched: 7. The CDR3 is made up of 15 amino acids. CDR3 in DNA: TGCGCCAGCAGCACCGGACTAGCGGGAGTAGGTGAGCAGTTCTTC. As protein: CASSTGLAGVGEQFF.

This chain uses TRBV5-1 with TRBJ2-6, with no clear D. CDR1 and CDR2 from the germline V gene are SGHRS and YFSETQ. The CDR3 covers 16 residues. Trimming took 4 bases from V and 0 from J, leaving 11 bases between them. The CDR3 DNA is TGCGCCAGCAGCACCATCCCTAGCTCTGGGGCCAACGTCCTGACTTTC. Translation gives CASSTIPSSGANVLTF.